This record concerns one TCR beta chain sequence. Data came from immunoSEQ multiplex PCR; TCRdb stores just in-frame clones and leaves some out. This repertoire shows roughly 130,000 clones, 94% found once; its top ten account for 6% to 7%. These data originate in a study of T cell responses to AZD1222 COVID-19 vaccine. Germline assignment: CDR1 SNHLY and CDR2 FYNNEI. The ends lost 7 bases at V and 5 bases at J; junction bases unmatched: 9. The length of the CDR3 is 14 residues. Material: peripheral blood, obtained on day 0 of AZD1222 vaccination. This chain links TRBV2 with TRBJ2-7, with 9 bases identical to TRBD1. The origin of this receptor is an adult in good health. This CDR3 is CASTLGTGFNEQYF. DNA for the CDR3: TGTGCCAGCACTCTCGGGACAGGGTTTAACGAGCAGTACTTC. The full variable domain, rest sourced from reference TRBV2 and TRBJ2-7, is EPEVTQTPSHQVTQMGQEVILRCVPISNHLYFYWYRQILGQKVEFLVSFYNNEISEKSEIFDDQFSVERPDGSNFTLKIRSTKLEDSAMYFCASTLGTGFNEQYFGPGTRLTVT.